The 21 T cell receptor beta chains presented below share a single source sample, sequenced in a study of CD8+CD57+ T cells in acquired aplastic anemia. By flow cytometry, patients selected for sequencing had shown an expansion of CD8+CD57+ cells. Using genomic DNA as the template, TCR beta VDJ and CDR3 profiling was carried out. TCRdb re-called the reads with MiXCR, one entry per CDR3 protein. The data hold some 160,000 distinct CDR3 sequences, with 40% to 55% observed a single time. Sequenced sample: sorted CD4+, CD8+, or CD8+CD57+ T cells (not recorded which) from PBMCs. The receptors were sampled from a human donor with aplastic anemia.

This clonotype appeared many times. This chain connects TRBV5-1 to TRBJ2-3, with 9 bases fitting TRBD1. Germline V gene sequence: CDR1 SGHRS, CDR2 YFSETQ. The CDR3 consists of 15 residues. V was clipped by 4 bases and J by 3 bases; unmatched bases: 6. The CDR3 is CASSPGQGGTDTQYF. The CDR3 bases are TGCGCCAGCAGCCCGGGACAGGGCGGGACAGATACGCAGTATTTT.

The chain uses TRBV10-3 and TRBJ2-7, with D possibly matching TRBD1 (5 bases). Germline assignment: CDR1 ENHRY and CDR2 SYGVKD. The CDR3 runs 13 residues. V was trimmed by 5 bases and J by 0 bases, leaving 8 bases between them. The CDR3 sequence: CAISKQASYEQYF. CDR3 in DNA: TGTGCCATCAGTAAACAGGCCTCCTACGAGCAGTACTTC.

The table lists this clonotype with many counts. The chain combines TRBV29-1 with TRBJ1-4, with TRBD1 identical over 8 bases. Germline assignment: CDR1 SQVTM and CDR2 ANQGSEA. V shed 6 bases and J 9 bases; nucleotides not matched to a gene: 9. CDR3 length equals 13 residues. DNA for the CDR3: TGCAGCGTCGGGGGACAGGCGGATAAAAAACTGTTTTTT. Translation: CSVGGQADKKLFF.

This clonotype was found once. This chain joins TRBV7-6 and TRBJ1-4; TRBD1 might be the D (6 bases). CDR3 length equals 14 residues. Germline V lookup: CDR1 SGHVS, CDR2 FNYEAQ. V lost 6 bases, J lost 3 bases, and 11 bases lay in between. In nucleotides, the CDR3 is TGTGCCAGCAGGGCAGGGGTGGCTAATGAAAAACTGTTTTTT. Its translation: CASRAGVANEKLFF.

This clonotype was observed a few times. With a much larger clone just one base away, this may be a read error. The chain recombines TRBV5-1 with TRBJ2-7; D uncertain. Per germline, CDR1 SGHRS and CDR2 YFSETQ. V was pared by 0 bases and J by 5 bases, with 12 bases between. CDR3 size: 14 residues. The CDR3, as DNA: TGCGCCAGCAGCTTGGCCGGCGGTCTCCACGAGCAGTACTTC. This translates into CASSLAGGLHEQYF.

This clonotype was detected many times. The J gene is TRBJ2-1, the V gene TRBV5-1; 9 bases are a match to TRBD1. The CDR3 covers 14 residues. V dropped 3 bases and J dropped 7; count of bases not matched to a gene: 5. Germline V gene data show CDR1 as SGHRS and CDR2 as YFSETQ. The CDR3 DNA reads as TGCGCCAGCAGCTCTGGGACAGGGTGGAATGAGCAGTTCTTC. Its translation: CASSSGTGWNEQFF.

The rearrangement links TRBV25-1 to TRBJ1-6, with 10 bases aligning to TRBD1. Germline V gene sequence: CDR1 MGHDK, CDR2 SYGVNS. Trimming at V came to 3 bases and at J to 7 bases, leaving 6 bases not matched to a gene. CDR3 size: 16 residues. CDR3 sequence (DNA): TGTGCCAGCAGTGAGACAGGGGGCAGTGAGAATTCACCCCTCCACTTT. It specifies CASSETGGSENSPLHF.

This clonotype has a count of ten or more. This chain links TRBV9 with TRBJ2-5; tentative D call: TRBD1 (5 bases). Germline CDR1 SGDLS, CDR2 YYNGEE. The ends were cut back, 3 bases at V and 5 bases at J, with 14 bases in the middle. This CDR3 is built from 14 residues. CDR3 sequence reads: CASSDRSVGETQYF. The CDR3 nucleotides read TGTGCCAGCAGCGACAGGAGCGTCGGGGAGACCCAGTACTTC.

In its sample, this clonotype was seen many times. Here the CDR3 DNA reads TGTGCTAACTATGGCTACACCTTC. It translates to CANYGYTF. This rearrangement joins TRBV24-1 to TRBJ1-2, with D unresolved. CDR1 KGHDR and CDR2 SFDVKD come from the germline V gene. CDR3 length: 8 residues.

The table lists this clonotype with a few counts. The rearrangement joins TRBV11-2 to TRBJ2-3; no definite D call. From germline, CDR1 is SGHAT and CDR2 FQNNGV. Trimming took off 3 bases at V and 6 bases at J, with 7 bases between the two ends. This CDR3 is 12 amino acids long. This CDR3 reads CASSLGWDTQYF. The CDR3 DNA reads as TGTGCCAGCAGCTTGGGATGGGATACGCAGTATTTT.

J is TRBJ1-3 and V is TRBV7-2; no firm D call. CDR3 length equals 13 residues. Germline-derived CDR1 and CDR2 are SGHTA and FQGNSA. Trimming removed 2 bases from V and 5 bases from J, with 7 bases in between. CDR3 DNA sequence: TGTGCCAGCAGCTTACCAACCCGAAACACCATATATTTT. Protein: CASSLPTRNTIYF.

With regard to this clonotype: A much larger clonotype is one base distant, so this may be a read error. The rearrangement joins TRBV9 to TRBJ2-3, with TRBD1 matching over 9 bases. The CDR3 contains 15 residues. CDR1 is SGDLS, CDR2 YYNGEE, per germline. The CDR3 region is CASSLPGQGPDTKYF. For the CDR3, the DNA is TGTGCCAGCAGCCTCCCGGGACAGGGCCCAGATACGAAGTATTTT.

In its sample, this clonotype was seen many times. Here the CDR3 DNA reads TGCAGCGTTGGGGTAAAGACCACTGAAGCTTTCTTT. This translates into CSVGVKTTEAFF. The genes are TRBV29-1 and TRBJ1-1, with no clear D. Germline-derived CDR1 and CDR2 are SQVTM and ANQGSEA. Trimming cost V 4 bases and J 4 bases, with 10 bases left between them. The CDR3 is 12 amino acids. The entire variable domain, with the rest obtained from reference TRBV29-1 and TRBJ1-1, is as follows: SAVISQKPSRDICQRGTSLTIQCQVDSQVTMMFWYRQQPGQSLTLIATANQGSEATYESGFVIDKFPISRPNLTFSTLTVSNMSPEDSSIYLCSVGVKTTEAFFGQGTRLTVV.

This clonotype occurred many times. The CDR3 protein is CATSETGQGKNIQYF. CDR3 in DNA: TGTGCCACCAGTGAAACGGGGCAGGGGAAAAACATTCAGTACTTC. This chain joins TRBV24-1 and TRBJ2-4; TRBD1 might be the D (6 bases). With 4 bases removed from V and 4 bases from J, the gap between germline ends came to 13 bases. The CDR3 loop spans 15 amino acids. Germline V gives CDR1 KGHDR, CDR2 SFDVKD.

The chain employs TRBV24-1 and TRBJ2-3; D gene unclear. Germline V gives CDR1 KGHDR, CDR2 SFDVKD. The CDR3 length is 12 residues. V dropped 1 base and J dropped 5 bases, with 3 bases sitting between them. DNA for the CDR3: TGTGCCACCAGTGATTTAGGAGATACGCAGTATTTT. This encodes CATSDLGDTQYF.

As concerns this clonotype: A read error may produce the germline difference seen at one junction end. The V and J genes are TRBV7-2 and TRBJ1-1; D is undetermined. Germline loops: CDR1 SGHTA, CDR2 FQGNSA. CDR3 length: 11 amino acids. CDR3 nucleotides: TGTGCCAGCAGCTTATTAGGAGCGGCTCTCTTT. Translating gives CASSLLGAALF.

This clonotype was seen ten or more times. This chain connects TRBV6-4 to TRBJ2-7; TRBD2 agrees at 9 bases. The length of the CDR3 is 18 residues. CDR1 is MRHNA, CDR2 SNTAGT, per germline. Trimming took 2 bases from V and 1 from J; bases not matched to a gene: 12. The CDR3 nucleotides are TGTGCCAGCAGTGACACCTTGTTTTACAGCGGGGGGTCCTACGAGCAGTACTTC. This translates into CASSDTLFYSGGSYEQYF.

V and J are TRBV10-2 and TRBJ1-4; D remains ambiguous. The CDR3 runs to 16 residues. V was clipped by 2 bases and J by 10 bases, with 20 bases between them. CDR1 and CDR2 from the germline V gene are WSHSY and SAAADI. The CDR3 is CASSEPVRRREGKLFF. The CDR3 bases are TGCGCCAGCAGTGAGCCAGTTCGCAGGAGAGAGGGAAAACTGTTTTTT.

This clonotype occurred once. The chain is built from TRBV5-1 and TRBJ2-5, with D unresolved. The CDR3 loop spans 15 amino acids. Germline values: CDR1 SGHRS, CDR2 YFSETQ. V was trimmed by 2 bases and J by 5 bases, leaving 16 bases between them. Here the CDR3 reads CASSFDGPRIETQYF. The DNA for the CDR3 is TGCGCCAGCAGCTTTGACGGACCCAGGATTGAGACCCAGTACTTC.

The rearrangement uses TRBV18 and TRBJ1-5; D gene ambiguous. The ends were cut back, 3 bases at V and 6 bases at J, with 9 bases in the middle. Germline-derived CDR1 and CDR2 are KGHSH and LQKENI. The CDR3 extends over 13 amino acids. The CDR3 loop is CASSPREGQPQHF. CDR3 bases: TGTGCCAGCTCACCGAGGGAGGGTCAGCCCCAGCATTTT. Looking up the rest from reference TRBV18 and TRBJ1-5 gives the full variable domain: NAGVMQNPRHLVRRRGQEARLRCSPMKGHSHVYWYRQLPEEGLKFMVYLQKENIIDESGMPKERFSAEFPKEGPSILRIQQVVRGDSAAYFCASSPREGQPQHFGDGTRLSIL.

The rearrangement links TRBV10-3 to TRBJ1-2, with D hard to call. This CDR3 has 12 amino acids. V lost 6 bases and J lost 12, with 17 bases in between. The V gene's germline CDR1 is ENHRY and CDR2 SYGVKD. This CDR3 is CAIRPETSGNTF. Here the CDR3 DNA reads TGTGCCATCAGGCCTGAAACCTCTGGAAACACCTTC.